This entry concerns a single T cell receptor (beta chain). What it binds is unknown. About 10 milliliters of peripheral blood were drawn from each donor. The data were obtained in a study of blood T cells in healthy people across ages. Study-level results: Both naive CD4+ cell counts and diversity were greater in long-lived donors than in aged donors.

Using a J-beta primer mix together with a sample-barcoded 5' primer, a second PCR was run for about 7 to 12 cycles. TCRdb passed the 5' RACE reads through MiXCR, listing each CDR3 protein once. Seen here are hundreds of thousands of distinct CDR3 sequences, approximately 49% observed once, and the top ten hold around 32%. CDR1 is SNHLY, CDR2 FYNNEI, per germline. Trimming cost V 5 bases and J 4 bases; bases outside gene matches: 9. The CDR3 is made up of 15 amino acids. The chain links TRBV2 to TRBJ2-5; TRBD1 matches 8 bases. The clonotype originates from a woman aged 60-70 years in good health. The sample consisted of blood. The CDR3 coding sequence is TGTGCCAGCAGTAGGACAGGGAGTCCCTTAGAGACCCAGTACTTC. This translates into CASSRTGSPLETQYF.